The 22 T cell receptor beta chains reported below all come from one sample, sequenced in a study of OX40 agonist ivuxolimab in advanced cancers. Data came from immunoSEQ multiplex PCR; TCRdb stores just in-frame clones and leaves some out. Of tens of thousands of clones listed, approximately 94% are singletons. Sequences were derived from CD4+ or CD8+ T cells sorted from blood, sampled in a trial of the OX40 agonist ivuxolimab. Receptors originate from an adult with an advanced solid tumor such as melanoma, head and neck, liver or kidney cancer.

CDR3: CASSAGLAGVGQFF. The DNA of the CDR3 is TGTGCCAGCAGCGCGGGACTAGCGGGGGTAGGGCAGTTCTTC. The chain is built from TRBV9 and TRBJ2-1; TRBD2 matches 14 bases. V lost 3 bases and J lost 12; bases outside the gene matches: 5. The CDR3 runs 14 residues. CDR1 and CDR2 (germline): SGDLS, YYNGEE. The full variable domain, rest sourced from reference TRBV9 and TRBJ2-1, is DSGVTQTPKHLITATGQRVTLRCSPRSGDLSVYWYQQSLDQGLQFLIQYYNGEERAKGNILERFSAQQFPDLHSELNLSSLELGDSALYFCASSAGLAGVGQFFGPGTRLTVL.

CDR3 amino acids: CASSVGAEVGEAFF. The CDR3 region has the DNA TGTGCCAGCAGCGTAGGTGCCGAGGTCGGTGAAGCTTTCTTT. This chain joins TRBV9 and TRBJ1-1; D unresolved. The CDR3 has 14 residues. The V and J ends lost 0 bases and 7 bases respectively, with 13 bases between them. Germline V CDR1 and CDR2: SGDLS, YYNGEE.

This rearrangement joins TRBV9 to TRBJ2-2; D might be TRBD2 (5 bases). The V gene lost 4 bases and the J gene lost 5 bases, with 12 bases spanning the gap. CDR3 length: 14 amino acids. Germline V gene sequence: CDR1 SGDLS, CDR2 YYNGEE. The chain's CDR3 is CASSTGPGTGELFF. CDR3 nucleotide sequence: TGTGCCAGCAGCACGGGCCCGGGGACCGGGGAGCTGTTTTTT.

This chain uses TRBV11-1 with TRBJ2-1; 7 positions agree with TRBD2. This CDR3 contains 16 residues. The J segment lost 8 bases and the V segment lost 5 bases, leaving 15 bases of the junction unmatched. CDR1 is SGHAT, CDR2 FQDESV, per germline (reference sequence). The CDR3 DNA sequence: TGTGCCAGCAGCCCCCAGGGAGGGAGTAATTTTTATGAGCAGTTCTTC. It codes for CASSPQGGSNFYEQFF.

Note on this clone: Other nucleotide sequences from this sample produce the same CDR3. The V and J genes are TRBV19 and TRBJ2-7; TRBD2 matches 7 bases. J lost 3 bases, V lost 3 bases, and 5 bases had no gene match. Looked up from germline, CDR1 is LNHDA and CDR2 is SQIVND (reference sequence). This CDR3 comprises 14 residues. This CDR3 reads CASSMASGSYEQYF. DNA for the CDR3: TGTGCCAGTAGTATGGCTAGCGGTAGCTACGAGCAGTACTTC.

V usage is TRBV13 and J usage is TRBJ2-7; D is uncertain. Germline V gene data show CDR1 as PRHDT and CDR2 as FYEKMQ (reference sequence). The CDR3 totals 13 residues. V lost 5 bases to trimming and J lost 3 bases, with 11 bases between them. The CDR3 protein is CASSAPSGYEQYF. CDR3 nucleotides: TGTGCCAGCAGCGCGCCGTCCGGCTACGAGCAGTACTTC. Combining the CDR3 with reference TRBV13 and TRBJ2-7 gives the whole variable domain AAGVIQSPRHLIKEKRETATLKCYPIPRHDTVYWYQQGPGQDPQFLISFYEKMQSDKGSIPDRFSAQQFSDYHSELNMSSLELGDSALYFCASSAPSGYEQYFGPGTRLTVT.

On this clone: It is unclear where the CDR3 begins or ends on the DNA, so no DNA is shown, and the CDR3 is as TCRdb lists it. V usage is TRBV27 and J usage is TRBJ2-5. Germline lookup yields CDR1 MNHEY and CDR2 SMNVEV (reference sequence). The CDR3 numbers 12 amino acids, ends counted. CDR3 protein: CASSTLGETQYF.

The V gene is TRBV4-3, the J gene TRBJ2-7, with a possible D match to TRBD1 (6 bases). This CDR3 has 15 amino acids. Trimming shortened V by 3 bases and J by 4 bases, and 16 bases separated the two germline ends. The V gene's germline CDR1 is LGHNA and CDR2 YSLEER. In nucleotides, the CDR3 is TGCGCCAGCAGCCAGGAGACCGGGACACCGTACGAGCAGTACTTC. This gives the protein CASSQETGTPYEQYF.

The chain carries TRBV7-9 and TRBJ2-2; tentative D call: TRBD2 (6 bases). Germline CDR1 reads SEHNR; CDR2 reads FQNEAQ (reference sequence). The CDR3 contains 15 residues. The V and J ends lost 0 bases and 1 base respectively, with 6 bases between them. This CDR3 reads CASSLAGGNTGELFF. As DNA, the CDR3 is TGTGCCAGCAGCTTAGCGGGGGGGAACACCGGGGAGCTGTTTTTT.

The DNA of the CDR3 is TGTGCCAGCAGTCTCCGACAGGGAATCTCTGGAAACACCATATATTTT. Translation: CASSLRQGISGNTIYF. This chain joins TRBV27 and TRBJ1-3; 7 nucleotides match TRBD1. V lost 5 bases, J lost 0 bases, and 7 bases stayed unmatched. There are 16 residues in the CDR3. CDR1 is MNHEY, CDR2 SMNVEV, per germline (reference sequence).

The chain recombines TRBV10-3 with TRBJ1-1; perhaps TRBD1 as D (5 bases). Trimming stripped 5 bases from V and 1 base from J, with 20 bases between. Germline CDR1 reads ENHRY; CDR2 reads SYGVKD. This CDR3 has 17 amino acids. CDR3 protein: CAISPSDVRGANTEAFF. CDR3 nucleotide sequence: TGTGCCATCAGTCCCTCTGATGTAAGGGGCGCGAACACTGAAGCTTTCTTT.

The V call is TRBV29-1, the J call TRBJ1-1; no clear D. This CDR3 region has 13 residues. V was shortened by 6 bases and J by 1 base, with 12 bases between the two germline ends. Germline CDR1 and CDR2: SQVTM and ANQGSEA. The chain's CDR3 is CSVKPTTNTEAFF. As DNA, the CDR3 is TGCAGCGTCAAACCCACAACGAACACTGAAGCTTTCTTT.

The gene calls are TRBV19 and TRBJ1-3; D possibly corresponds to TRBD1 (5 bases). V shed 7 bases and J shed 2 bases, with 15 bases lying between them. The CDR3 runs to 15 residues. Looked up from germline, CDR1 is LNHDA and CDR2 is SQIVND (reference sequence). The CDR3, as DNA: TGTGCCAGTACTCCCTTAGGGGTCGCTGGAAACACCATATATTTT. Protein: CASTPLGVAGNTIYF. The whole variable domain, remainder taken from reference TRBV19 and TRBJ1-3, is DGGITQSPKYLFRKEGQNVTLSCEQNLNHDAMYWYRQDPGQGLRLIYYSQIVNDFQKGDIAEGYSVSREKKESFPLTVTSAQKNPTAFYLCASTPLGVAGNTIYFGEGSWLTVV.

The chain has TRBV7-2 and TRBJ2-3, with D perhaps matching TRBD2 (6 bases). From germline, CDR1 is SGHTA and CDR2 FQGNSA. The CDR3 runs 14 residues. Trimming cost V 5 bases and J 6 bases, with 15 bases left between them. The CDR3 DNA is TGTGCCAGCAGCCCTGGACTACCACGGGATACGCAGTATTTT. It codes for CASSPGLPRDTQYF. Together with reference TRBV7-2 and TRBJ2-3, the CDR3 gives the full variable domain: GAGVSQSPSNKVTEKGKDVELRCDPISGHTALYWYRQSLGQGLEFLIYFQGNSAPDKSGLPSDRFSAERTGGSVSTLTIQRTQQEDSAVYLCASSPGLPRDTQYFGPGTRLTVL.

The sample holds a few counts of this clone. The chain has TRBV7-6 and TRBJ2-3; 14 bases align to TRBD2. This CDR3 is 17 amino acids long. V shed 5 bases, J shed 3 bases, and the junction held 7 bases outside the gene matches. CDR1 and CDR2 (germline): SGHVS, FNYEAQ. The chain's CDR3 is CASSPGLAGVVTDTQYF. As DNA, the CDR3 is TGTGCCAGCAGCCCGGGACTAGCGGGAGTCGTGACAGATACGCAGTATTTT.

The chain couples TRBV28 to TRBJ2-7; the match to TRBD1 covers 9 bases. The CDR3 covers 14 residues. Trimming removed 7 bases from V and 3 bases from J; junction bases left unmatched: 7. Germline V gives CDR1 MDHEN, CDR2 SYDVKM. CDR3 amino acids: CASTPLGQGYEQYF. CDR3 nucleotides: TGTGCCAGCACCCCCTTGGGACAGGGCTACGAGCAGTACTTC.

This clone was picked up one time. The chain employs TRBV13 and TRBJ2-1; TRBD1 agrees at 12 bases. Trimming cost V 5 bases and J 9 bases; bases outside gene matches: 8. Germline V gives CDR1 PRHDT, CDR2 FYEKMQ (reference sequence). The CDR3 is 15 residues long. In nucleotides, the CDR3 is TGTGCCAGCAGCGACCGGGACAGGGGGCTGGGTGAGCAGTTCTTC. This codes for CASSDRDRGLGEQFF.

The rearrangement uses TRBV30 and TRBJ2-4; the match to TRBD2 covers 10 bases. From germline, CDR1 is GTSNPN and CDR2 SVGIG (reference sequence). V shed 7 bases, J shed 6 bases, and the junction held 6 bases outside the gene matches. The CDR3 is made up of 13 amino acids. The CDR3 DNA sequence: TGTGCCTTACGGACTAGCGGTTTAAACATTCAGTACTTC. This sequence encodes CALRTSGLNIQYF.

The J gene is TRBJ2-7, the V gene TRBV13; tentatively, D is TRBD2 (5 bases). The V end was cut by 5 bases, the J end by 1 base, with 9 bases between. Germline-derived CDR1 and CDR2 are PRHDT and FYEKMQ (reference sequence). The CDR3 is made up of 13 amino acids. As DNA, the CDR3 is TGTGCCAGCAGCGGAGGTTCTTCCTACGAGCAGTACTTC. Translated, it gives CASSGGSSYEQYF.

The chain joins TRBV4-1 to TRBJ2-6, with D perhaps TRBD1 (7 bases). Trimming shortened V by 1 base and J by 4 bases, and 11 bases separated the two germline ends. Germline V gene lookup returns CDR1 MGHRA and CDR2 YSYEKL. CDR3 size: 16 residues. The CDR3 region is CASSQGRGQGANVLTF. DNA for the CDR3: TGCGCCAGCAGCCAAGGGAGGGGGCAAGGGGCCAACGTCCTGACTTTC.

A note on this clone: The junction does not match germline at one end; this may be a read error. This rearrangement joins TRBV7-7 to TRBJ2-1; D is unresolved. Germline V gene data show CDR1 as SSHAT and CDR2 as FNYEAQ (reference sequence). The CDR3 totals 16 residues. In nucleotides, the CDR3 is TGTGCTAGCAGCCCTTTGGGCCGATCCTACCCTAATGAGCAGTTCTTC. Its protein is CASSPLGRSYPNEQFF. The variable domain in full, with the rest retrieved from reference TRBV7-7 and TRBJ2-1, is GAGVSQSPRYKVTKRGQDVTLRCDPISSHATLYWYQQALGQGPEFLTYFNYEAQPDKSGLPSDRFSAERPEGSISTLTIQRTEQRDSAMYRCASSPLGRSYPNEQFFGPGTRLTVL.

The chain couples TRBV27 to TRBJ2-1, with 9 nucleotides matching TRBD2. With 0 bases clipped from V and 5 bases from J, the junction kept 14 bases outside the gene matches. Germline V gene data show CDR1 as MNHEY and CDR2 as SMNVEV (reference sequence). The CDR3 has 19 amino acids. The DNA of the CDR3 is TGTGCCAGCAGTTTATCCGGTTTCTTAGCGGGAGCGAAGGACAATGAGCAGTTCTTC. Translation: CASSLSGFLAGAKDNEQFF.